This TCR beta chain was sequenced for a study of identical twins. Study-wide results and limits: Models predicted less out-of-frame TCR alpha sharing in monozygotic twins than was found. Twins shared out-of-frame alpha sequences with excess low generation probability. These conclusions were based on statistical analysis (cross-sectional, not following the same donors).

A few counts support this clonotype. What it binds is unknown. V gave up 0 bases and J gave up 0 bases; unmatched junction bases: 1. CDR3 size: 16 residues. Per the germline V gene, CDR1 is LNHNV and CDR2 is YYDKDF (reference sequence). TCRdb reprocessed the 5' RACE reads via MiXCR and lists one record per CDR3 protein. The sample consists of about 1.7 million distinct CDR3 sequences, 32% of them appearing once. This chain joins TRBV15 and TRBJ2-4, with 8 bases lining up with TRBD2. The source of this sequence is a newborn girl in good health. The sequencing sample was made of cord blood. CDR3 DNA: TGTGCCACCAGCAGAGATCTAGCGGGAGCCAAAAACATTCAGTACTTC. This sequence encodes CATSRDLAGAKNIQYF.